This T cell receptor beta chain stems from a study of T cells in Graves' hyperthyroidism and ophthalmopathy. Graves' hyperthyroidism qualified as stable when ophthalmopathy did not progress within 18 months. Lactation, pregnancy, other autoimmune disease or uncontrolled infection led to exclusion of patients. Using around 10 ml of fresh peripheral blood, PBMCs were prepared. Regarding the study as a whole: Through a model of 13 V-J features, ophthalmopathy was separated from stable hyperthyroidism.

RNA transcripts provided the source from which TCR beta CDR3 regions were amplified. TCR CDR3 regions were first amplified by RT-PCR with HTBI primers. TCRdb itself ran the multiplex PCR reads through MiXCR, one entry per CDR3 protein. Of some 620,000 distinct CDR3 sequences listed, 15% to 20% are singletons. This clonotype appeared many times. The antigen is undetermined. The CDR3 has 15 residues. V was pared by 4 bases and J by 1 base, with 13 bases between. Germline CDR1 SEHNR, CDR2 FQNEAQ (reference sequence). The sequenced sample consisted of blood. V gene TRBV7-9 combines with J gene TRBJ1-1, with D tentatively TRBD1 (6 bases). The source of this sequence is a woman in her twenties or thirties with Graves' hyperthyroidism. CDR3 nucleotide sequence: TGTGCCAGCAGCTCCAGACAGGATCCGAACACTGAAGCTTTCTTT. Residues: CASSSRQDPNTEAFF.